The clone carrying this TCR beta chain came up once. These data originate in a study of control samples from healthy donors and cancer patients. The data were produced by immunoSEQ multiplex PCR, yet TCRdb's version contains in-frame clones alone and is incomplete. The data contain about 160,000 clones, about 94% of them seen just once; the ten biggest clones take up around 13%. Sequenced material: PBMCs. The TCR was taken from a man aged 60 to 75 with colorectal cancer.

The CDR3 spells CASSLPTGELFF. The DNA of the CDR3 is TGTGCCAGCAGCCTACCGACCGGGGAGCTGTTTTTT. V and J are TRBV9 and TRBJ2-2; D unclear. Germline-derived CDR1 and CDR2 are SGDLS and YYNGEE. The V gene lost 4 bases and the J gene lost 5 bases, with 6 bases spanning the gap. This CDR3 region has 12 residues.